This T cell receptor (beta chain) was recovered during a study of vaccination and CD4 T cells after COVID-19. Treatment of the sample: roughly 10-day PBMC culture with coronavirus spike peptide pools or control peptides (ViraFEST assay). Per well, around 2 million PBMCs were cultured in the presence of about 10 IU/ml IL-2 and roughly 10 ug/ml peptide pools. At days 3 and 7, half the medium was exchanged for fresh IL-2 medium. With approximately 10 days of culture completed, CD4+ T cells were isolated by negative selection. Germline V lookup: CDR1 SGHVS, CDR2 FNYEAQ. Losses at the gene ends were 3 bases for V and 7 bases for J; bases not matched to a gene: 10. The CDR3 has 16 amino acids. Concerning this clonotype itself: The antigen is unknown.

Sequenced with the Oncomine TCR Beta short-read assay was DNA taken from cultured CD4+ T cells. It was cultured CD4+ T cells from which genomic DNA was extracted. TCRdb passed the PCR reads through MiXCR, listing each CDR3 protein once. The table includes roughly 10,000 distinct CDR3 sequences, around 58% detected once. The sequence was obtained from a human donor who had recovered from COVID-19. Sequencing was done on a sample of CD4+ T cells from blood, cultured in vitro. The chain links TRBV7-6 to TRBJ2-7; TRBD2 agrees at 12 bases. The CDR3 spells CASSFTLAGGDSEQYF. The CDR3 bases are TGTGCCAGCAGCTTCACACTAGCGGGGGGCGACTCTGAGCAGTACTTC.